The present TCR beta chain was sequenced within a study of CD8+CD57+ T cells in acquired aplastic anemia. Study background: On average, healthy donors gave around 9.8 million reads for CD4+ cells. Overall study results and limits: No significant difference in CD8+ Simpson's diversity was found between patients and controls. Patients and controls had in common 25 to 30 CD8+ CDR3 sequences.

Notes on this clonotype: No antigen is known for it.

TCR beta VDJ and CDR3 were profiled, and genomic DNA was the template. Each CDR3 protein is one row after TCRdb ran MiXCR on the reads. The repertoire has over 40,000 distinct CDR3 sequences, about 78% of them found once; the top ten carry roughly 34%. There are 13 residues in the CDR3. Per germline, CDR1 SEHNR and CDR2 FQNEAQ (reference sequence). The J segment lost 6 bases and the V segment lost 9 bases, leaving 7 bases of the junction unmatched. This TCR was sampled from a human donor in good health, serving as a control. The chain employs TRBV7-9 and TRBJ2-1, with 8 bases lining up with TRBD2. Input material: sorted CD4+, CD8+, or CD8+CD57+ T cells (not recorded which) from PBMCs. CDR3 region: CASRGLGVNEQFF. The CDR3 DNA is TGTGCCAGTAGGGGACTAGGGGTCAATGAGCAGTTCTTC.